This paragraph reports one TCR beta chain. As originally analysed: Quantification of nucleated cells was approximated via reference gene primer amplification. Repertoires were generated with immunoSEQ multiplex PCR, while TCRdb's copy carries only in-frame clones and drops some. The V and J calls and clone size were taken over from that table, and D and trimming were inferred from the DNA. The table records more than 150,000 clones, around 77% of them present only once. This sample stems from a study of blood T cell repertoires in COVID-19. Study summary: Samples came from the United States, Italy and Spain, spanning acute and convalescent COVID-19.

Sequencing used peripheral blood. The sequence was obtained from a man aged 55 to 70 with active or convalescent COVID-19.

The CDR3 region has the DNA TGTGCCAGCAGTCCATTCGGGGTCCGCAATCAGCCCCAGCATTTT. Translating gives CASSPFGVRNQPQHF. The rearrangement joins TRBV28 to TRBJ1-5; D ambiguous. The CDR3 spans 15 residues. V lost 5 bases and J 2 bases, leaving 13 bases between the germline ends. Germline V gene data show CDR1 as MDHEN and CDR2 as SYDVKM.